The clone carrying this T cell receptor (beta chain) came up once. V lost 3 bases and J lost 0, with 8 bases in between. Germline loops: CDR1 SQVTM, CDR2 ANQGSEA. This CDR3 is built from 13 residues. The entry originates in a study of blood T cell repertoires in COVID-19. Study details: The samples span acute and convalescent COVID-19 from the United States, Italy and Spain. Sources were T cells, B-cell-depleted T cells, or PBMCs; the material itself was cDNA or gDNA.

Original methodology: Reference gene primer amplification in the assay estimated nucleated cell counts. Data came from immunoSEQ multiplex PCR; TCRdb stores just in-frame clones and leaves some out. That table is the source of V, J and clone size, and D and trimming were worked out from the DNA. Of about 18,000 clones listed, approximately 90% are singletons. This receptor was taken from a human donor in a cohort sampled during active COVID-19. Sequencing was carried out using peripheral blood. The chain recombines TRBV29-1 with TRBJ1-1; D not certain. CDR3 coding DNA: TGCAGCGTTGAGTATGTTTTGAACACTGAAGCTTTCTTT. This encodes CSVEYVLNTEAFF.